These 28 T cell receptor beta chains originate from one sample sequenced in a study of T cells expressing NK-cell markers. After re-calling the 5' RACE reads, TCRdb lists one entry per CDR3 protein, DNA absent. The specimen's table records about 440,000 distinct CDR3 sequences. Sequencing was performed on blood T cells: a sorted CD56 or NKG2C T cell subset, CD4+ or CD8+ T cells, or bulk PBMC T cells (not recorded which). All receptors come from a woman aged 18 to 75 in good health.

The V gene is TRBV20-1, the J gene TRBJ2-5; TCRdb's assignment of TRBD2 cannot be checked, as there is no DNA. The CDR3 covers 19 residues. Per germline, CDR1 DFQATT and CDR2 SNEGSKA (reference sequence). The CDR3 reads CSATPLLAPIAPDQETQYF.

The CDR3 is CSPMSGAEQFF. This chain links TRBV29-1 with TRBJ2-1; TCRdb designates TRBD1, a call that cannot be tested without DNA. The CDR3 is made up of 11 amino acids. Germline V lookup: CDR1 SQVTM, CDR2 ANQGSEA.

The chain joins TRBV20-1 to TRBJ2-7; with no DNA, the TCRdb D assignment of TRBD2 cannot be verified. The CDR3 spans 11 residues. CDR1 and CDR2 from the germline V gene are DFQATT and SNEGSKA (reference sequence). The CDR3 is CSGSGKNEQYF.

The chain carries TRBV19 and TRBJ2-3. Germline CDR1 and CDR2: LNHDA and SQIVND (reference sequence). This CDR3 contains 12 residues. The CDR3 is CASRPDPDTQYF.

The chain combines TRBV3-1 with TRBJ2-3; the D call of TRBD2 rests on TCRdb alone, since no DNA is present to check it. In germline, CDR1 is LGHDT, CDR2 YNNKEL (reference sequence). The CDR3 runs to 18 residues. The CDR3: CASSQDRTSGGPPHTQYF.

This sequence joins TRBV4-3 and TRBJ2-1; the D gene TCRdb calls, TRBD2, cannot be checked with no DNA. The CDR3 covers 14 residues. Germline CDR1 is LGHNA and CDR2 is YSLEER. CDR3 loop: CASSQEGPRNEQFF.

V usage is TRBV20-1 and J usage is TRBJ1-5; the TCRdb D gene call, TRBD1, has no DNA to confirm it. Germline-derived CDR1 and CDR2 are DFQATT and SNEGSKA (reference sequence). The CDR3 spans 14 residues. The CDR3 spells CSAGRGLPNQPQHF.

The rearrangement uses TRBV10-3 and TRBJ1-5; TCRdb returns TRBD1, unconfirmable since there is no DNA. The CDR3 loop spans 16 amino acids. Per germline, CDR1 ENHRY and CDR2 SYGVKD. CDR3 sequence reads: CAIGSGTEYSNQPQHF.

The chain has TRBV20-1 and TRBJ2-2; TCRdb's D gene call, TRBD2, goes unchecked for lack of DNA. CDR1 is DFQATT, CDR2 SNEGSKA, per germline (reference sequence). The CDR3 totals 14 residues. CDR3 protein: CSASGDLNTGELFF.

This rearrangement joins TRBV29-1 to TRBJ1-6; TCRdb picks TRBD1, but there is no DNA to check that call. Germline V CDR1 and CDR2: SQVTM, ANQGSEA. This CDR3 contains 13 residues. The CDR3 spells CSAGSGANSPLHF.

This sequence joins TRBV29-1 and TRBJ2-7. The germline V gene encodes CDR1 SQVTM and CDR2 ANQGSEA. CDR3 length: 15 amino acids. The CDR3 protein is CSVEDLLGGAYEQYF.

The rearrangement links TRBV6-2 or TRBV6-3 to TRBJ2-1; without DNA, the TCRdb call of TRBD1 cannot be checked. The CDR3 is 15 amino acids. CDR1 is MNHEY, CDR2 SVGEGT, per germline. The CDR3 protein is CASSPDSRGFNEQFF.

The chain has TRBV18 and TRBJ2-1; TCRdb outputs TRBD2, but without DNA this stays unchecked. CDR3 size: 13 residues. Germline assignment: CDR1 KGHSH and CDR2 LQKENI. CDR3 sequence reads: CASSPSSGAEQFF.

The CDR3 region is CSAERGPAAGELFF. V gene TRBV20-1 combines with J gene TRBJ2-2; absent DNA, TCRdb's TRBD2 call cannot be checked. There are 14 residues in the CDR3. The germline CDR1 and CDR2 sequences are DFQATT and SNEGSKA (reference sequence).

The chain couples TRBV19 to TRBJ2-5; with no DNA, the TCRdb D assignment of TRBD1 cannot be verified. CDR1 is LNHDA, CDR2 SQIVND, per germline (reference sequence). This CDR3 has 14 residues. The chain's CDR3 is CASSATGGSETQYF.

V and J are TRBV19 and TRBJ1-5. CDR1 is LNHDA and CDR2 is SQIVND in the germline V gene (reference sequence). The CDR3 spans 18 residues. The CDR3 is CASSITWSRHFSNQPQHF.

The rearrangement uses TRBV29-1 and TRBJ1-2. CDR1 and CDR2 (germline): SQVTM, ANQGSEA. This CDR3 has 11 amino acids. The CDR3 reads CSGTYSAGYTF.

CDR3 region: CASRLKSNQPQHF. The chain is built from TRBV12-3 or TRBV12-4 and TRBJ1-5. This CDR3 is 13 amino acids long.

The chain has TRBV10-2 and TRBJ2-1. CDR3 length: 13 amino acids. The germline gives CDR1 WSHSY, CDR2 SAAADI. CDR3 in amino acids: CASSEKSYNEQFF.

The chain employs TRBV29-1 and TRBJ1-1; TCRdb names TRBD1, which stays unverified in the absence of DNA. The CDR3 is 14 residues long. Germline values: CDR1 SQVTM, CDR2 ANQGSEA. The CDR3 spells CSVLRDGLNTEAFF.

The V call is TRBV29-1, the J call TRBJ2-1; TCRdb returns TRBD2, unconfirmable since there is no DNA. The CDR3 loop spans 16 amino acids. Germline CDR1 is SQVTM and CDR2 is ANQGSEA. Here the CDR3 reads CSVSWTSAPLEGEQFF.

The chain joins TRBV20-1 to TRBJ2-7. CDR3 length equals 13 residues. Germline assignment: CDR1 DFQATT and CDR2 SNEGSKA (reference sequence). CDR3 loop: CSARTPPNYEQYF.

This chain uses TRBV12-3 or TRBV12-4 with TRBJ1-4; there is no DNA to check the TCRdb D call of TRBD1. The length of the CDR3 is 13 residues. CDR3 sequence reads: CASSPTGSGRFFF.

The rearrangement uses TRBV19 and TRBJ2-1. The length of the CDR3 is 13 residues. Germline lookup yields CDR1 LNHDA and CDR2 SQIVND (reference sequence). The CDR3: CASSSHRYNEQFF.

V is TRBV19 and J is TRBJ2-7; TCRdb proposes TRBD2, but this gene call is untestable without DNA. Per the germline V gene, CDR1 is LNHDA and CDR2 is SQIVND (reference sequence). This CDR3 has 15 residues. Here the CDR3 reads CASSATSGRLYEQYF.

This chain joins TRBV7-2 and TRBJ1-2. The CDR3 spans 14 residues. Germline CDR1 and CDR2: SGHTA and FQGNSA. The CDR3 region is CASSFGVLNYGYTF.

The rearrangement links TRBV20-1 to TRBJ2-7; TCRdb's D call, TRBD1, is unchecked because there is no DNA. The CDR3 is made up of 15 amino acids. CDR1 DFQATT and CDR2 SNEGSKA come from the germline V gene (reference sequence). CDR3: CSATTLRGRGYEQYF.

V usage is TRBV30 and J usage is TRBJ2-1. This CDR3 contains 13 residues. Germline V gene data show CDR1 as GTSNPN and CDR2 as SVGIG (reference sequence). CDR3: CAWRTSSYNEQFF. Filled out from reference TRBV30 and TRBJ2-1, the complete variable domain reads SQTIHQWPATLVQPVGSPLSLECTVEGTSNPNLYWYRQAAGRGLQLLFYSVGIGQISSEVPQNLSASRPQDRQFILSSKKLLLSDSGFYLCAWRTSSYNEQFFGPGTRLTVL.